This is a list of T cell receptor beta chains from one sample in a study of OX40 agonist ivuxolimab in advanced cancers. TCRdb's table, derived via immunoSEQ multiplex PCR, lists solely in-frame clones and lacks some. Of roughly 140,000 clones listed, 90% to 95% are singletons. Material: CD4+ or CD8+ T cells sorted from blood, obtained in a trial of the OX40 agonist ivuxolimab. The receptors shown here come from an adult with an advanced solid tumor such as melanoma, head and neck, liver or kidney cancer. The CDR3 runs from the conserved cysteine through the conserved F or W. D genes are given only for firm matches. For some rows the clone size is stated as once, few or many, or as a class when expanded; others skip it.

v_call: TRBV11-3; j_call: TRBJ2-4; d_call: TRBD1; clone_size: .; cdr3_nt: TGTGCCAGCAGCCAACCGGACAGGGGAGGCAAAAACATTCAGTACTTC; cdr3_aa: CASSQPDRGGKNIQYF
v_call: TRBV18; j_call: TRBJ1-4; d_call: .; clone_size: .; cdr3_nt: TGTGCCAGCTCACCACTCGAGCAACGAGGGGGAACTAATGAAAAACTGTTTTTT; cdr3_aa: CASSPLEQRGGTNEKLFF
v_call: TRBV7-7; j_call: TRBJ2-5; d_call: .; clone_size: once; cdr3_nt: TGTGCCAGCAGCTTAGTGGGCAACCAAGAGACCCAGTACTTC; cdr3_aa: CASSLVGNQETQYF
v_call: TRBV19; j_call: TRBJ1-5; d_call: .; clone_size: .; cdr3_nt: TGTGCCAGTAGTACCGGGGGGTTCGAGATGTACCAGCCCCAGCATTTT; cdr3_aa: CASSTGGFEMYQPQHF
v_call: TRBV6-5; j_call: TRBJ1-5; d_call: .; clone_size: .; cdr3_nt: TGTGCCAGCAGTTACAGGCTACATCAGCCCCAGCATTTT; cdr3_aa: CASSYRLHQPQHF
v_call: TRBV5-1; j_call: TRBJ1-4; d_call: TRBD1; clone_size: .; cdr3_nt: TGCGCCAGCAGTGGAGGACAGGTTAATGAAAAACTGTTTTTT; cdr3_aa: CASSGGQVNEKLFF
v_call: TRBV19; j_call: TRBJ1-1; d_call: TRBD1; clone_size: .; cdr3_nt: TGTGCCAGTAGCCGGCAGGGGGACACTGAAGCTTTCTTT; cdr3_aa: CASSRQGDTEAFF
v_call: TRBV5-4; j_call: TRBJ1-2; d_call: TRBD1; clone_size: .; cdr3_nt: TGTGCCAGCGGGGAGGGGGCGGGCTATGGCTACACCTTC; cdr3_aa: CASGEGAGYGYTF
v_call: TRBV27; j_call: TRBJ1-1; d_call: .; clone_size: .; cdr3_nt: TGTGCCAGCAGTTTATTCCGGGGAGAGGAGGCTTTCTTT; cdr3_aa: CASSLFRGEEAFF
v_call: TRBV6-1; j_call: TRBJ2-3; d_call: TRBD2; clone_size: .; cdr3_nt: TGTGCCAGCAGCGAACTGGGACTAACTTTCACAGATACGCAGTATTTT; cdr3_aa: CASSELGLTFTDTQYF
v_call: TRBV27; j_call: TRBJ2-3; d_call: TRBD2; clone_size: .; cdr3_nt: TGTGCCAGCAGTCCATGGGGACTAGCGGGAGGGGCCACAGATACGCAGTATTTT; cdr3_aa: CASSPWGLAGGATDTQYF
v_call: TRBV28; j_call: TRBJ1-2; d_call: .; clone_size: once; cdr3_nt: TGTGCCAGCAGTCTGCCCCCACCCTCAACTACTAACTATGGCTACACCTTC; cdr3_aa: CASSLPPPSTTNYGYTF
v_call: TRBV6-4; j_call: TRBJ2-2; d_call: TRBD2; clone_size: .; cdr3_nt: TGTGCCAGCAGTGACTCGGGGCGGGAGGCGAACACCGGGGAGCTGTTTTTT; cdr3_aa: CASSDSGREANTGELFF
v_call: TRBV19; j_call: TRBJ2-5; d_call: TRBD1; clone_size: .; cdr3_nt: TGTGCCAGTAGTTACCTACCCACAGGGGGCCAAGAGACCCAGTACTTC; cdr3_aa: CASSYLPTGGQETQYF
v_call: TRBV28; j_call: TRBJ1-2; d_call: .; clone_size: once; cdr3_nt: TGTGCCAGCAGCTCCATCGACTATGGCTACACCTTC; cdr3_aa: CASSSIDYGYTF
v_call: TRBV29-1; j_call: TRBJ2-5; d_call: .; clone_size: .; cdr3_nt: TGCAGCGTTGGCGGGACAGCTCAAGAGACCCAGTACTTC; cdr3_aa: CSVGGTAQETQYF
v_call: TRBV10-3; j_call: TRBJ1-1; d_call: TRBD1; clone_size: few; cdr3_nt: TGTGCCATCGCACGCAGGGGGGACACTGAAGCTTTCTTT; cdr3_aa: CAIARRGDTEAFF
v_call: TRBV6-5; j_call: TRBJ1-2; d_call: .; clone_size: .; cdr3_nt: TGTGCCAGCAGTTACTCGTCGGGTGGGAATACCTATGGCTACACCTTC; cdr3_aa: CASSYSSGGNTYGYTF
v_call: TRBV21-1; j_call: TRBJ2-7; d_call: .; clone_size: .; cdr3_nt: TGTGCCAGCAGGAGGAGATACGAGCAGTACTTC; cdr3_aa: CASRRRYEQYF
v_call: TRBV6-6; j_call: TRBJ1-2; d_call: TRBD1; clone_size: .; cdr3_nt: TGTGCCACCAACCCCGGGACAGGGGGAGCGGGGAATGGCTACACCTTC; cdr3_aa: CATNPGTGGAGNGYTF
v_call: TRBV27; j_call: TRBJ1-5; d_call: TRBD1; clone_size: .; cdr3_nt: TGTGCCAGCAGCCTGGGTCCGGGACAGGGGAATCAGCCCCAGCATTTT; cdr3_aa: CASSLGPGQGNQPQHF
v_call: TRBV6-6; j_call: TRBJ1-2; d_call: .; clone_size: .; cdr3_nt: TGTGCCAGCAGACTTAGTGAGTGGGGCTACACCTTC; cdr3_aa: CASRLSEWGYTF
v_call: TRBV7-9; j_call: TRBJ1-5; d_call: TRBD1; clone_size: .; cdr3_nt: TGTGCCAGCAGCGTAGGACAGGGAAGTCAGCCCCAGCATTTT; cdr3_aa: CASSVGQGSQPQHF
v_call: TRBV28; j_call: TRBJ1-6; d_call: .; clone_size: once; cdr3_nt: TGTGCCAACTCCCGGGACCCTAATTCACCCCTCCACTTT; cdr3_aa: CANSRDPNSPLHF
v_call: TRBV5-6; j_call: TRBJ1-6; d_call: TRBD1; clone_size: .; cdr3_nt: TGTGCCAGCAGCTTGTCACAGGGGAACTATAATTCACCCCTCCACTTT; cdr3_aa: CASSLSQGNYNSPLHF
v_call: TRBV12-5; j_call: TRBJ2-3; d_call: .; clone_size: .; cdr3_nt: TGTGCTAGTGGGGCTTGGGGCGCAGATACGCAGTATTTT; cdr3_aa: CASGAWGADTQYF
v_call: TRBV5-1; j_call: TRBJ2-5; d_call: .; clone_size: .; cdr3_nt: TGCGCCAGCAGCTGGGGTCCCGGGACAAGGGAGCAGTACTTC; cdr3_aa: CASSWGPGTREQYF
v_call: TRBV6-5; j_call: TRBJ1-3; d_call: .; clone_size: .; cdr3_nt: TGTGCCAGCAGTTACTCGCGCGGAGGCAGAAACACCATATATTTT; cdr3_aa: CASSYSRGGRNTIYF
v_call: TRBV5-1; j_call: TRBJ1-5; d_call: .; clone_size: .; cdr3_nt: TGCGCCAGCAGCTTGGCCGGGCAGGTCGGGCAGCCCCAGCATTTT; cdr3_aa: CASSLAGQVGQPQHF
v_call: TRBV5-5; j_call: TRBJ2-7; d_call: .; clone_size: .; cdr3_nt: TGTGCCAGCAGCTTGGCCCAAGTCCCAATGGGCGAGCAGTACTTC; cdr3_aa: CASSLAQVPMGEQYF
v_call: TRBV2; j_call: TRBJ2-2; d_call: .; clone_size: .; cdr3_nt: TGTGCCAGCAGTGAAACAACGGCCACCGGGGAGCTGTTTTTT; cdr3_aa: CASSETTATGELFF
v_call: TRBV15; j_call: TRBJ2-7; d_call: TRBD1; clone_size: .; cdr3_nt: TGTGCCACCAGCAGAGCCTTCGGGGACAGGATCTACGAGCAGTACTTC; cdr3_aa: CATSRAFGDRIYEQYF
v_call: TRBV27; j_call: TRBJ2-3; d_call: TRBD2; clone_size: .; cdr3_nt: TGTGCCAGCACCCAGGGAAGGCTAGCGGGTAGTGATACGCAGTATTTT; cdr3_aa: CASTQGRLAGSDTQYF
v_call: TRBV6-4; j_call: TRBJ1-5; d_call: .; clone_size: .; cdr3_nt: TGTGCCAGCAGTGACTCGTCCCCAATGAGGCATCAGCCCCAGCATTTT; cdr3_aa: CASSDSSPMRHQPQHF
v_call: TRBV5-6; j_call: TRBJ1-6; d_call: .; clone_size: .; cdr3_nt: TGTGCCAGCAGCTTGGCCCCCCGGGGGGGGAGGCCCCTCCACTTT; cdr3_aa: CASSLAPRGGRPLHF
v_call: TRBV6-5; j_call: TRBJ2-7; d_call: .; clone_size: .; cdr3_nt: TGTGCCAGCAGTTACCGGCCCTACGAGCAGTACTTC; cdr3_aa: CASSYRPYEQYF